Listed below are T cell receptor beta chains from one sample, sequenced in a study of blood T cell repertoires in COVID-19. Clones were read by immunoSEQ multiplex PCR, and TCRdb kept only the in-frame ones, dropping some. The table has under 90,000 clones, around nine tenths seen once; the top ten hold 6% to 7.5%. Sequenced sample: peripheral blood. These receptors were obtained from a man aged 35-49 years with COVID-19, enrolled during active disease. CDR3s leave out the opening cysteine and the closing phenylalanine or tryptophan. Each record gives: V gene, J gene, CDR3 protein.

v_call: TRBV9; j_call: TRBJ2-4; cdr3_aa: ASSVGVGGGAKNIQY
v_call: TRBV5-1; j_call: TRBJ1-2; cdr3_aa: ASSLAQAALNWGYT
v_call: TRBV14; j_call: TRBJ1-2; cdr3_aa: ASSQERAGLLRGYT
v_call: TRBV5-1; j_call: TRBJ2-3; cdr3_aa: ASSRGSSGGSTDTQY
v_call: TRBV5-1; j_call: TRBJ2-7; cdr3_aa: ASSLPGTGIGEQY
v_call: TRBV27; j_call: TRBJ2-1; cdr3_aa: ASSFPGGINEQF
v_call: TRBV6-5; j_call: TRBJ2-3; cdr3_aa: ASSYEAGSTDTQY
v_call: TRBV19; j_call: TRBJ1-5; cdr3_aa: ATQPWTGNNQPQH
v_call: TRBV3-1/TRBV3-2; j_call: TRBJ2-3; cdr3_aa: ASSLGGGAVDTQY
v_call: TRBV2; j_call: TRBJ2-3; cdr3_aa: AVRLAEVTDTQY
v_call: TRBV6-5; j_call: TRBJ1-1; cdr3_aa: ASISIMGRAAF
v_call: TRBV10-3; j_call: TRBJ2-1; cdr3_aa: AIMKGDEQF
v_call: TRBV7-9; j_call: TRBJ1-3; cdr3_aa: ASSPAGRVVINTIY
v_call: TRBV3-1/TRBV3-2; j_call: TRBJ1-5; cdr3_aa: ASSLTQLQPQH
v_call: TRBV7-6; j_call: TRBJ1-1; cdr3_aa: ASSTDSSGTEAF
v_call: TRBV5-4; j_call: TRBJ1-2; cdr3_aa: ASSIGRLYGYT
v_call: TRBV5-1; j_call: TRBJ2-1; cdr3_aa: ASSLQGFHNEQF
v_call: TRBV6-1; j_call: TRBJ1-4; cdr3_aa: ASSEDTVSTNEKLF
v_call: TRBV27; j_call: TRBJ2-1; cdr3_aa: ASSRTGERTEQF
v_call: TRBV19; j_call: TRBJ2-2; cdr3_aa: ASSTPTGVNTGELF
v_call: TRBV28; j_call: TRBJ1-2; cdr3_aa: ASSVDRVWGYT
v_call: TRBV2; j_call: TRBJ1-2; cdr3_aa: ASSLRVINYGYT
v_call: TRBV28; j_call: TRBJ1-2; cdr3_aa: ASSFEGNYGYT
v_call: TRBV7-8; j_call: TRBJ1-2; cdr3_aa: ASSLETGDSYGYT
v_call: TRBV27; j_call: TRBJ2-1; cdr3_aa: ASSLRASPGDEQF
v_call: TRBV4-2; j_call: TRBJ1-4; cdr3_aa: ASSHNRGQGNEKLF
v_call: TRBV27; j_call: TRBJ1-2; cdr3_aa: ASSLSRGRGGYT
v_call: TRBV18; j_call: TRBJ2-1; cdr3_aa: ASSPGTTQSNEQF
v_call: TRBV6-2/TRBV6-3; j_call: TRBJ2-3; cdr3_aa: ASSYEAGTGVQDTQY
v_call: TRBV2; j_call: TRBJ1-5; cdr3_aa: ASSPLSPERQPQH